The next 8 T cell receptor beta chains were all read from a single sample in a study of T cells after posttransplantation cyclophosphamide. Profiled with immunoSEQ multiplex PCR; TCRdb holds only in-frame clones, not every one. This sample has about 24,000 clones, each found more than once. Sequences were obtained from PBMCs. The receptors derive from a woman aged 45-59 years in good health, CMV-negative, and a related stem cell transplant donor.

This clone was seen many times. This rearrangement joins TRBV19 to TRBJ2-2; D is unclear. The germline gives CDR1 LNHDA, CDR2 SQIVND (reference sequence). Deletions cut 10 bases from V and 4 bases from J, with 16 bases between. The CDR3 contains 14 residues. The DNA for the CDR3 is TGTGCCACCACCCCAAAAAGTAGCACCGGGGAGCTGTTTTTT. Protein: CATTPKSSTGELFF.

This clone was detected ten times or more. In DNA form, the CDR3 reads TGTGCCAGCAGCTTAGAACTAGGCAAACCCTACGAGCAGTACTTC. It codes for CASSLELGKPYEQYF. The rearrangement joins TRBV7-2 to TRBJ2-7, with D possibly matching TRBD2 (5 bases). There are 15 residues in the CDR3. Trimming shortened V by 1 base and J by 2 bases, and 12 bases separated the two germline ends. Germline CDR1 SGHTA, CDR2 FQGNSA. Complete variable domain (other parts from reference TRBV7-2 and TRBJ2-7): GAGVSQSPSNKVTEKGKDVELRCDPISGHTALYWYRQSLGQGLEFLIYFQGNSAPDKSGLPSDRFSAERTGGSVSTLTIQRTQQEDSAVYLCASSLELGKPYEQYFGPGTRLTVT.

In its sample, this clone was seen many times. This sequence joins TRBV27 and TRBJ2-1, with TRBD2 identical over 8 bases. The V gene's germline CDR1 is MNHEY and CDR2 SMNVEV (reference sequence). The CDR3 has 15 amino acids. The trim removed 6 bases at V and 3 bases at J, leaving 7 bases unmatched. DNA of the CDR3: TGTGCCAGCAGGGTCGCGGCGGGAGGCTACAATGAGCAGTTCTTC. This sequence encodes CASRVAAGGYNEQFF.

This clone appeared many times. The rearrangement uses TRBV5-6 and TRBJ2-5; D gene unclear. This CDR3 spans 13 amino acids. Per germline, CDR1 SGHDT and CDR2 YYEEEE. V lost 1 base to trimming and J lost 2 bases, with 6 bases between them. In DNA, the CDR3 is TGTGCCAGCAGCTTGTCAGAACAAGAGACCCAGTACTTC. It encodes CASSLSEQETQYF.

This clone occurred many times. V gene TRBV6-1 combines with J gene TRBJ1-1, with unresolved D. CDR3 length equals 16 residues. V dropped 2 bases and J dropped 0 bases, with 13 bases sitting between them. Germline CDR1 reads MNHNS; CDR2 reads SASEGT. As DNA, the CDR3 is TGTGCCAGCAGTGAATCCTGGGGAGGGTTGAACACTGAAGCTTTCTTT. As protein: CASSESWGGLNTEAFF.

This clone was recorded at least ten times. This chain links TRBV28 with TRBJ1-1; TRBD1 is a possible D gene (6 bases). This CDR3 comprises 15 residues. With 3 bases removed from V and 1 base from J, the gap between germline ends came to 12 bases. Germline CDR1 MDHEN, CDR2 SYDVKM. The CDR3 sequence: CASSFNRDTNTEAFF. As DNA, the CDR3 is TGTGCCAGCAGTTTCAACCGGGACACGAACACTGAAGCTTTCTTT.

This clone was counted many times. This chain links TRBV18 with TRBJ2-7; D is unclear. V lost 2 bases to trimming and J lost 0 bases, with 5 bases between them. The CDR3 consists of 13 residues. Germline V gene data show CDR1 as KGHSH and CDR2 as LQKENI. The CDR3 DNA follows: TGTGCCAGCTCACCAGAGAGCTCCTACGAGCAGTACTTC. It specifies CASSPESSYEQYF. Full variable domain (remainder filled in from reference TRBV18 and TRBJ2-7): NAGVMQNPRHLVRRRGQEARLRCSPMKGHSHVYWYRQLPEEGLKFMVYLQKENIIDESGMPKERFSAEFPKEGPSILRIQQVVRGDSAAYFCASSPESSYEQYFGPGTRLTVT.

This clone was detected many times. This chain uses TRBV27 with TRBJ1-2; TRBD1 matches 10 bases. The V gene's germline CDR1 is MNHEY and CDR2 SMNVEV (reference sequence). The V segment lost 5 bases and the J segment 5 bases; nucleotides outside the gene matches: 5. The CDR3 is made up of 14 amino acids. The CDR3 DNA sequence: TGTGCCAGCAGTGGACAGGGGGGAAGATATGGCTACACCTTC. The encoded protein is CASSGQGGRYGYTF.